The clone carrying this T cell receptor beta chain has a count of ten or more. What it recognizes is unknown. This sample is part of a study of neurological immune-mediated disorders. Broader study findings: The greatest TCR clonal expansion occurred in HTLV-1-associated myelopathy and the least in multiple sclerosis, which fell below healthy controls. None of the CDR3 amino acid sequences of expanded clones recurred across subjects, suggesting private repertoires in all groups.

As for the cDNA, it was generated by 5'RACE with 10-nucleotide random UMIs. Per sequencing run, 15-18 subjects together gave over 170 million TCR-beta sequences. TCRdb ran MiXCR on the 5' RACE reads and lists one entry per CDR3 protein. This table holds some 70,000 distinct CDR3 sequences, around 3.3% found once. The CDR3 sequence is 16 residues long. The germline V and J ends were trimmed by 1 base and 2 bases, with 16 bases remaining between them. Germline V gives CDR1 DFQATT, CDR2 SNEGSKA (reference sequence). The receptor's source is a man aged 35 to 55 with multiple sclerosis. This rearrangement joins TRBV20-1 to TRBJ2-3, with D perhaps given as TRBD1 or TRBD2 (6 bases each). Specimen: PBMCs. The chain's CDR3 is CSARGALGGTTDTQYF. The CDR3, as DNA: TGCAGTGCTAGAGGGGCCTTAGGGGGGACCACAGATACGCAGTATTTT.